This is a list of T cell receptor beta chains from one sample in a study of blood T cells in healthy people across ages. MiXCR, run by TCRdb on the 5' RACE reads, gives a single entry per CDR3 protein. Of 650,000 to 950,000 distinct CDR3 sequences in the sample, roughly 44% were seen once. The sequenced sample consisted of blood. The receptors were gathered from a man in his fifties or sixties in good health. The CDR3 runs from the conserved cysteine through the conserved F or W. Fields, in order: V gene, J gene, clone size, D gene, CDR3 protein, CDR3 DNA. A D gene is named only where the DNA matches it firmly. Part of the rows lack a size; the others show once, few, many or a class for expanded clones.

>TRBV29-1|TRBJ2-1|many|TRBD2
CSVEEGSGGWNEQFF
TGCAGCGTTGAAGAGGGGAGCGGGGGTTGGAATGAGCAGTTCTTC
>TRBV15|TRBJ1-5|-|-
CATSRATRGVPLSNQPQHF
TGTGCCACCAGCAGAGCGACCCGGGGCGTACCCCTTAGCAATCAGCCCCAGCATTTT
>TRBV20-1|TRBJ1-6|-|-
CSAGAGGLHNSPLHF
TGCAGTGCTGGGGCAGGAGGACTGCATAATTCACCCCTCCACTTT
>TRBV5-1|TRBJ2-7|few|-
CASALTLATGNYEQYF
TGCGCCAGCGCCTTAACCCTCGCGACAGGCAATTACGAGCAGTACTTC
>TRBV7-2|TRBJ2-2|once|TRBD2
CASSLGEGYTGELFF
TGTGCCAGCAGCTTAGGGGAGGGGTACACCGGGGAGCTGTTTTTT
>TRBV7-2|TRBJ2-1|few|TRBD2
CASRTGGDKSYNEQFF
TGTGCCAGCAGGACGGGGGGGGACAAATCCTACAATGAGCAGTTCTTC
>TRBV6-2/TRBV6-3|TRBJ2-5|few|-
CASSDNSSRETQYF
TGTGCCAGCAGCGACAATTCTAGTCGGGAGACCCAGTACTTC
>TRBV14|TRBJ2-3|few|TRBD2
CASSQKRGADTDTQYF
TGTGCCAGCAGCCAGAAGCGGGGGGCCGACACAGATACGCAGTATTTT
>TRBV24-1|TRBJ2-7|-|TRBD2
CATSADGLAESSYNEQYF
TGTGCCACCAGTGCCGACGGACTAGCGGAAAGCTCCTACAATGAGCAGTACTTC
>TRBV3-1|TRBJ1-4|once|-
CASSQVHPEKLFF
TGTGCCAGCAGCCAAGTCCACCCGGAAAAACTGTTTTTT
>TRBV27|TRBJ2-7|few|-
CASSLNTRPSYEQYF
TGTGCCAGCAGTCTCAACACACGCCCGTCCTACGAGCAGTACTTC
>TRBV15|TRBJ1-2|-|-
CATSRDGGQPGGYTF
TGTGCCACCAGCAGAGATGGGGGACAACCCGGTGGCTACACCTTC
>TRBV6-2/TRBV6-3|TRBJ1-2|-|-
CASSYGHGYTF
TGTGCCAGCAGTTATGGGCATGGCTACACCTTC
>TRBV7-6|TRBJ1-2|-|-
CASKSWQDYGYTF
TGTGCCAGCAAATCCTGGCAGGACTATGGCTACACCTTC
>TRBV11-2|TRBJ2-1|few|TRBD2
CASSSGGRGTDEQFF
TGTGCCAGCAGCTCTGGTGGGCGGGGGACCGATGAGCAGTTCTTC
>TRBV12-3/TRBV12-4|TRBJ2-5|once|TRBD2
CASSPSGGRHEQYF
TGTGCCAGCAGTCCTAGCGGGGGGAGACATGAGCAGTACTTC
>TRBV5-4|TRBJ1-1|once|-
CASSLESDMNTEAFF
TGTGCCAGCAGCTTGGAATCAGATATGAACACTGAAGCTTTCTTT
>TRBV2|TRBJ1-1|-|-
CASSPGTLEAFF
TGTGCCAGCAGTCCCGGGACACTTGAAGCTTTCTTT
>TRBV20-1|TRBJ2-7|-|-
CSARLQEASHEQYF
TGCAGTGCTAGACTACAGGAGGCATCCCACGAGCAGTACTTC
>TRBV6-5|TRBJ2-7|few|-
CASSRDRLSYEQYF
TGTGCCAGCAGTCGGGACCGACTCTCCTACGAGCAGTACTTC
>TRBV12-3/TRBV12-4|TRBJ1-5|once|TRBD1
CASSLTQGAQPQHF
TGTGCCAGCAGTTTAACTCAGGGGGCCCAGCCCCAGCATTTT
>TRBV20-1|TRBJ1-2|-|-
CSARGIRDGYTF
TGCAGTGCTAGGGGTATTAGAGATGGCTACACCTTC